The 26 T cell receptor beta chains given below trace back to one sample, sequenced in a study of cytomegalovirus exposure and HLA in healthy donors. Both 60 Vbeta primers and 13 Jbeta primers went into the PCR. The data were produced by immunoSEQ multiplex PCR, yet TCRdb's version contains in-frame clones alone and is incomplete. The sample lists 30,000 to 40,000 clones, roughly 76% occurring once. Sequencing used PBMCs. All receptors come from a middle-aged woman in good health and CMV-seronegative.

V usage is TRBV6-6 and J usage is TRBJ2-5, with TRBD2 matching 10 bases. Trimming cost V 7 bases and J 6 bases; bases outside gene matches: 14. The CDR3 is made up of 16 amino acids. Germline V gives CDR1 MNHNY, CDR2 SVGAGI (reference sequence). The CDR3 DNA reads TGTGCCAGCACCCTAATTAGCGGGGGGATCGGTCAGACCCAGTACTTC. Translated, it gives CASTLISGGIGQTQYF.

This clone occurred once. The chain recombines TRBV6-1 with TRBJ1-6; D not certain. CDR1 is MNHNS, CDR2 SASEGT, per germline. The CDR3 totals 14 residues. Trimming removed 2 bases at V and 11 bases at J, with 13 bases between. The CDR3 DNA follows: TGTGCCAGCAGTGAATTATGGGGAGTGCCACCCCTCCACTTT. It specifies CASSELWGVPPLHF.

The J gene is TRBJ1-5, the V gene TRBV2; D ambiguous. Germline-derived CDR1 and CDR2 are SNHLY and FYNNEI. Trimming left V 10 bases short and J 7 bases short, with 17 bases between. CDR3 length equals 13 residues. The CDR3 spells CATSPGRRQPQHF. CDR3 DNA sequence: TGTGCCACCTCGCCAGGAAGGCGCCAGCCCCAGCATTTT.

The V gene is TRBV18, the J gene TRBJ2-3; TRBD2 agrees at 10 bases. From germline, CDR1 is KGHSH and CDR2 LQKENI. The ends lost 4 bases at V and 4 bases at J; junction bases unmatched: 5. The CDR3 is made up of 15 amino acids. As DNA, the CDR3 is TGTGCCAGCTCACAAGCGGGGGGGCCAGCAGATACGCAGTATTTT. Its translation is CASSQAGGPADTQYF.

J is TRBJ1-3 and V is TRBV5-1; no definite D call. V was cut by 4 bases and J by 4 bases, with 9 bases left in between. Per the germline V gene, CDR1 is SGHRS and CDR2 is YFSETQ. The CDR3 totals 13 residues. The CDR3 here is CASSEGGGNTIYF. In nucleotides, the CDR3 is TGCGCCAGCAGCGAGGGTGGCGGAAACACCATATATTTT.

This clone showed up just once. V is TRBV27 and J is TRBJ1-2; possible D gene TRBD1, 6 bases. Looked up from germline, CDR1 is MNHEY and CDR2 is SMNVEV (reference sequence). The CDR3 is 15 amino acids. Trimming stripped 4 bases from V and 5 bases from J, with 17 bases between. CDR3 loop: CASSWLGRTVYGYTF. As DNA, the CDR3 is TGTGCCAGCAGTTGGTTGGGACGGACAGTATATGGCTACACCTTC.

V and J are TRBV2 and TRBJ1-2; no reliable D call. Germline CDR1 SNHLY, CDR2 FYNNEI. This CDR3 spans 13 amino acids. The V and J ends lost 3 bases and 10 bases respectively, with 15 bases between them. The CDR3 sequence is CASSEIEEGFYTF. CDR3 sequence (DNA): TGTGCCAGCAGTGAGATAGAAGAGGGCTTCTACACCTTC.

This chain uses TRBV4-3 with TRBJ2-1, with TRBD2 identical over 12 bases. The CDR3 is 17 amino acids. Germline V gene lookup returns CDR1 LGHNA and CDR2 YSLEER. V lost 0 bases, J lost 7 bases, and 7 bases stayed unmatched. CDR3 bases: TGCGCCAGCAGCCAAGATCCACTAGCGGGGGGCTGGAATGAGCAGTTCTTC. Its protein is CASSQDPLAGGWNEQFF.

The chain employs TRBV6-5 and TRBJ1-1; 10 bases line up with TRBD1. Germline trimming cut 8 bases from V and 7 bases from J; bases unmatched to any gene: 13. The CDR3 has 15 amino acids. The germline V gene encodes CDR1 MNHEY and CDR2 SVGAGI. The CDR3 nucleotides read TGTGCCAGCCCTAAGGACAGGGGGGGATTGGTTGAAGCTTTCTTT. Translated, it gives CASPKDRGGLVEAFF.

The V call is TRBV19, the J call TRBJ1-5; a possible D gene is TRBD1 (5 bases). V was trimmed by 2 bases and J by 16 bases, leaving 21 bases between them. The CDR3 spans 14 residues. From germline, CDR1 is LNHDA and CDR2 SQIVND (reference sequence). CDR3 DNA: TGTGCCAGTAGTATATGGATACCGGGCAGGGCAGGACATTTT. Encoded protein: CASSIWIPGRAGHF.

V and J are TRBV7-5 and TRBJ2-5; the table assigns TRBD1, which was not confirmed against the DNA. TRBV7-5 is given as a pseudogene. The CDR3 consists of 15 residues. The CDR3 region has the DNA TGTGCCAGCCCCCGGGACAGCCCATATGCGGAGACCCAGTACTTC. Translated: CASPRDSPYAETQYF.

The chain joins TRBV7-2 to TRBJ2-5; no clear D. The CDR3 loop spans 14 amino acids. Germline lookup yields CDR1 SGHTA and CDR2 FQGNSA. The V gene lost 1 base and the J gene lost 2 bases, with 8 bases spanning the gap. This CDR3 reads CASSLVQIQETQYF. DNA of the CDR3: TGTGCCAGCAGCTTAGTTCAAATTCAAGAGACCCAGTACTTC.

The genes are TRBV7-8 and TRBJ1-1; 11 positions agree with TRBD1. Per germline, CDR1 SGHVS and CDR2 FQNEAQ. The CDR3 consists of 16 residues. Trimming removed 4 bases from V and 4 bases from J; junction bases left unmatched: 8. The CDR3 sequence is CASSSGTGGFVTEAFF. In DNA, the CDR3 is TGTGCCAGCAGCTCAGGGACAGGGGGATTTGTCACTGAAGCTTTCTTT. Based on the CDR3 plus reference TRBV7-8 and TRBJ1-1, the full variable domain is GAGVSQSPRYKVAKRGQDVALRCDPISGHVSLFWYQQALGQGPEFLTYFQNEAQLDKSGLPSDRFFAERPEGSVSTLKIQRTQQEDSAVYLCASSSGTGGFVTEAFFGQGTRLTVV.

The chain joins TRBV7-2 to TRBJ1-2; TRBD1 matches 7 bases. CDR1 is SGHTA, CDR2 FQGNSA, per germline. The CDR3 is 14 residues long. V lost 5 bases, J lost 7 bases, and 10 bases stayed unmatched. CDR3 loop: CASSPYRGGGGYTF. CDR3 in DNA: TGTGCCAGCAGCCCTTACAGGGGAGGAGGTGGCTACACCTTC.

V gene TRBV11-2 combines with J gene TRBJ2-7; TRBD1 agrees at 9 bases. Unmatched junction bases numbered 10, after V lost 6 bases and J lost 4 bases. Per germline, CDR1 SGHAT and CDR2 FQNNGV. The CDR3 has 15 amino acids. This CDR3 is CASRSLRDREYEQYV. As DNA, the CDR3 is TGTGCCAGCAGAAGTCTCCGGGACAGGGAGTACGAGCAGTACGTC.

In its sample, this clone was seen once. The chain is built from TRBV19 and TRBJ1-1, with 10 bases fitting TRBD1. The CDR3 extends over 13 amino acids. V shed 6 bases, J shed 5 bases, and the junction held 3 bases outside the gene matches. From germline, CDR1 is LNHDA and CDR2 SQIVND (reference sequence). The CDR3 region has the DNA TGTGCCAGTAGAGACAGGGGGCGTACTGAAGCTTTCTTT. The encoded protein is CASRDRGRTEAFF.

The V gene is TRBV7-8, the J gene TRBJ2-7, with 9 bases that match TRBD2. The CDR3 is 17 amino acids. CDR1 is SGHVS and CDR2 is FQNEAQ in the germline V gene. The junction had 7 bases not matched to a gene; V was cut back by 1 base and J by 0 bases. This CDR3 is CASSLVSGGSISYEQYF. CDR3 DNA: TGTGCCAGCAGCTTAGTAAGCGGGGGGTCAATCTCCTACGAGCAGTACTTC.

This chain connects TRBV4-2 to TRBJ1-2; D call uncertain. Germline V CDR1 and CDR2: LGHNA, YNFKEQ. Trimming took off 0 bases at V and 7 bases at J, with 3 bases between the two ends. This CDR3 contains 11 residues. The CDR3 spells CASSQDRGYTF. The CDR3 DNA reads as TGTGCCAGCAGCCAAGATCGTGGCTACACCTTC.

In this sample, this clone turned up a few times. The rearrangement uses TRBV6-5 and TRBJ2-2, with D possibly matching TRBD1 (5 bases). V lost 7 bases, J lost 10 bases, and 19 bases lay in between. Looked up from germline, CDR1 is MNHEY and CDR2 is SVGAGI. The CDR3 is 14 amino acids. The CDR3 reads CASTQDSLASELFF. CDR3 bases: TGTGCCAGCACACAAGACAGCCTGGCATCGGAGCTGTTTTTT.

J is TRBJ1-1 and V is TRBV27; D perhaps matches TRBD1 (6 bases). Germline assignment: CDR1 MNHEY and CDR2 SMNVEV (reference sequence). The CDR3 covers 15 residues. V was clipped by 6 bases and J by 0 bases, with 14 bases between them. CDR3 sequence: CASRMGARMNTEAFF. CDR3 bases: TGTGCCAGCAGGATGGGGGCCAGAATGAACACTGAAGCTTTCTTT.

The chain joins TRBV19 to TRBJ2-7, with TRBD1 identical over 7 bases. With 4 bases clipped from V and 3 bases from J, the junction kept 3 bases outside the gene matches. Germline-derived CDR1 and CDR2 are LNHDA and SQIVND (reference sequence). The CDR3 is 13 residues long. CDR3 sequence: CASSTDRSYEQYF. Written as DNA, the CDR3 is TGTGCCAGTAGTACGGACAGGAGCTACGAGCAGTACTTC.

The chain employs TRBV14 and TRBJ1-1; no firm D call. Per the germline V gene, CDR1 is SGHDN and CDR2 is FVKESK. Between the trimmed V and J ends, which lost 1 base and 1 base, there was a span of 4 bases. The CDR3 contains 13 residues. The CDR3 reads CASSQGPNTEAFF. CDR3 sequence (DNA): TGTGCCAGCAGCCAAGGGCCGAACACTGAAGCTTTCTTT.

The chain joins TRBV28 to TRBJ1-6; TRBD1 matches at 7 bases. Trimming removed 6 bases from V and 0 bases from J; junction bases left unmatched: 11. There are 18 residues in the CDR3. Germline V lookup: CDR1 MDHEN, CDR2 SYDVKM. The CDR3 DNA sequence: TGTGCCAGCAGGGTCGGGGACAGTTCGAGCTCCTATAATTCACCCCTCCACTTT. Its translation is CASRVGDSSSSYNSPLHF.

The V gene is TRBV28, the J gene TRBJ2-1, with a weak D call TRBD2 (6 bases). The CDR3 consists of 15 residues. CDR1 MDHEN and CDR2 SYDVKM come from the germline V gene. The V end lost 3 bases, the J end lost 0 bases, and 9 bases lay between the germline ends. CDR3 coding DNA: TGTGCCAGCAGTTTCGGAGGGATCTCCTACAATGAGCAGTTCTTC. Its protein is CASSFGGISYNEQFF.

The chain links TRBV7-8 to TRBJ2-7, with a weak D call TRBD1 (5 bases). This CDR3 spans 14 amino acids. Trimming removed 1 base from V and 3 bases from J, with 10 bases in between. Germline assignment: CDR1 SGHVS and CDR2 FQNEAQ. CDR3 bases: TGTGCCAGCAGCTTAGAGGGGAAGAACTACGAGCAGTACGTC. It is translated as CASSLEGKNYEQYV.

The rearrangement links TRBV9 to TRBJ1-1; D is perhaps TRBD1 (5 bases). Germline loops: CDR1 SGDLS, CDR2 YYNGEE. Trimming took 6 bases from V and 0 from J, leaving 12 bases between them. The CDR3 spans 14 residues. The CDR3, as DNA: TGTGCCAGCAACTTGACAGAGATGAACACTGAAGCTTTCTTT. Protein: CASNLTEMNTEAFF.